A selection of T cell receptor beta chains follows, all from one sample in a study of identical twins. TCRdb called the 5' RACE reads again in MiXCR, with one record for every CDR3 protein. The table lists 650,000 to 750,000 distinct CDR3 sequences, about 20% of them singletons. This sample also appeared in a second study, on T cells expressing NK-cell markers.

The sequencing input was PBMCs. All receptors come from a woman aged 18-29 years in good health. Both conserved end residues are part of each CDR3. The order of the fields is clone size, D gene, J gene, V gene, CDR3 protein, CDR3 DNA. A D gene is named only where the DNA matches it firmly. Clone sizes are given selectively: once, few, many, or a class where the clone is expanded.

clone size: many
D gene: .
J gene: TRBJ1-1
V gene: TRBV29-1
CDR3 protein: CSLLWGTEAFF
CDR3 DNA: TGCAGCCTCCTGTGGGGGACTGAAGCTTTCTTT

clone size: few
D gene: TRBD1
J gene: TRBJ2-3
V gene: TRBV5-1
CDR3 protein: CASSVTGGTDTQYF
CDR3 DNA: TGCGCCAGCAGCGTAACAGGGGGCACAGATACGCAGTATTTT

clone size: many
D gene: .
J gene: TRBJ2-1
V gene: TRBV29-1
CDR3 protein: CSVEREGHRPNEQFF
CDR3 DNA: TGCAGCGTTGAAAGGGAAGGTCACAGGCCCAATGAGCAGTTCTTC

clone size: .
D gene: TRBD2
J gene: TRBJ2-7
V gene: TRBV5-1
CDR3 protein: CASSLDLAGGVRDEQYF
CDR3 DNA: TGCGCCAGCAGCTTGGACCTAGCGGGAGGCGTACGGGACGAGCAGTACTTC

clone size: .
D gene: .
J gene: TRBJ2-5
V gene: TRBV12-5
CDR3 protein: CASGLGLKGTQYF
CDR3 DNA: TGTGCTAGTGGTTTGGGACTTAAGGGGACCCAGTACTTC

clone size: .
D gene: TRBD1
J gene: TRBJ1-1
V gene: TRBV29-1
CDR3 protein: CSAFPQGGQGATEAFF
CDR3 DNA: TGCAGCGCCTTCCCCCAAGGGGGACAGGGAGCCACTGAAGCTTTCTTT

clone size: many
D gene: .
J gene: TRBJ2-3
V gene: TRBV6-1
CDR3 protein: CASNLAVGADTQYF
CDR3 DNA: TGTGCCAGCAACCTCGCCGTCGGGGCAGATACGCAGTATTTT

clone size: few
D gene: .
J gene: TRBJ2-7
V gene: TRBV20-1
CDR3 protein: CSAPLYEQYF
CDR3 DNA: TGCAGTGCCCCCCTATACGAGCAGTACTTC

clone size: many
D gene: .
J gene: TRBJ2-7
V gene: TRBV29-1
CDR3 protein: CSVEGSGLGPYEQYF
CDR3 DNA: TGCAGCGTTGAGGGGTCGGGACTGGGGCCCTACGAGCAGTACTTC

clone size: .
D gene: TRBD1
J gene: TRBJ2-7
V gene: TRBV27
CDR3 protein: CASSSTGTGYEQYF
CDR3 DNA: TGTGCCAGCAGTTCAACCGGGACAGGGTACGAGCAGTACTTC

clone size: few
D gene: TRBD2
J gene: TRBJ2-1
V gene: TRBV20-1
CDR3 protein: CSASRGGSSYNEQFF
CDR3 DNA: TGCAGTGCTAGCCGCGGGGGTAGCTCCTACAATGAGCAGTTCTTC

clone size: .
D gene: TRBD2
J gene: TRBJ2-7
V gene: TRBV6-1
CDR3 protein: CASSEASGPYEQYF
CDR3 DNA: TGTGCCAGCAGTGAGGCTAGCGGCCCTTACGAGCAGTACTTC

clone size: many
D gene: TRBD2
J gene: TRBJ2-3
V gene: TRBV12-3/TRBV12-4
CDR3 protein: CASSLMGLAGVGTDTQYF
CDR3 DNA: TGTGCCAGCAGTTTAATGGGACTAGCGGGGGTGGGCACAGATACGCAGTATTTT

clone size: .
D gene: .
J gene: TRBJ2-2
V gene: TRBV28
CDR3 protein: CASSSPDLTGELFF
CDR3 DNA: TGTGCCAGCAGTTCCCCCGACCTCACCGGGGAGCTGTTTTTT